Presented here are 8 T cell receptor beta chains from one specimen sequenced in a study of T cell changes during pregnancy in multiple sclerosis (dated by TCRdb to between 2018 and 2021). The library was prepared using the immunoSEQ multiplex PCR assay. This is the immuneACCESS table as TCRdb keeps it, with only in-frame sequences that have V and J called. A part of the clones is gone; compared with another copy, unresolved V genes explain less than half, and the rest is unexplained. The sample has nearly 110,000 clones on record, approximately 90% of them singletons. The ten most abundant clones make up 0.78% of the sample. Sequences were derived from peripheral blood, sampled in the third trimester of pregnancy. The receptors were sampled from a female donor in good health, enrolled as a control in a pregnancy study.

The rearrangement links TRBV27 to TRBJ2-7, with D perhaps matching TRBD1 (6 bases). The CDR3 is 15 amino acids. V dropped 4 bases and J dropped 3 bases, with 16 bases sitting between them. Germline V CDR1 and CDR2: MNHEY, SMNVEV (reference sequence). The chain's CDR3 is CASSSPVDRFYEQYF. As DNA, the CDR3 is TGTGCCAGCAGTTCCCCCGTGGACAGATTCTACGAGCAGTACTTC.

The chain combines TRBV18 with TRBJ2-7, with D unclear. The V gene's germline CDR1 is KGHSH and CDR2 LQKENI. This CDR3 comprises 15 residues. V gave up 0 bases and J gave up 2 bases, with 11 bases separating them. CDR3 in amino acids: CASSPPETATYEQYF. The CDR3 DNA reads TGTGCCAGCTCACCACCGGAGACCGCCACCTACGAGCAGTACTTC.

The chain couples TRBV10-3 to TRBJ2-6, with 8 bases identical to TRBD2. Germline V gives CDR1 ENHRY, CDR2 SYGVKD. With 1 base clipped from V and 0 bases from J, the junction kept 5 bases outside the gene matches. There are 18 residues in the CDR3. In nucleotides, the CDR3 is TGTGCCATCAGTGAGTGGGGCGGGGGGTCCTCTGGGGCCAACGTCCTGACTTTC. It is translated as CAISEWGGGSSGANVLTF.

The chain uses TRBV4-3 and TRBJ1-5; D gene uncertain. Germline V gene lookup returns CDR1 LGHNA and CDR2 YSLEER. CDR3 length equals 15 residues. V was cut by 3 bases and J by 3 bases, with 12 bases left in between. CDR3 in amino acids: CASSQESRYNQPQHF. CDR3 bases: TGCGCCAGCAGCCAGGAGAGTCGATACAATCAGCCCCAGCATTTT.

The J gene is TRBJ2-5, the V gene TRBV10-3, with D perhaps matching TRBD1 (6 bases). This CDR3 contains 15 residues. The V end lost 10 bases, the J end lost 5 bases, and 23 bases lay between the germline ends. Germline lookup yields CDR1 ENHRY and CDR2 SYGVKD. The CDR3 protein is CASCRTEPPEETQYF. The CDR3 bases are TGTGCCAGTTGCAGGACAGAACCCCCGGAGGAGACCCAGTACTTC.

This clone was picked up one time. The chain joins TRBV9 to TRBJ2-1; D gene unclear. The CDR3 has 12 residues. V gave up 1 base and J gave up 6 bases, with 5 bases separating them. Germline CDR1 and CDR2: SGDLS and YYNGEE. The CDR3 protein is CASSVNGNEQFF. The CDR3 DNA follows: TGTGCCAGCAGCGTAAACGGCAATGAGCAGTTCTTC. Together with reference TRBV9 and TRBJ2-1, the CDR3 gives the full variable domain: DSGVTQTPKHLITATGQRVTLRCSPRSGDLSVYWYQQSLDQGLQFLIQYYNGEERAKGNILERFSAQQFPDLHSELNLSSLELGDSALYFCASSVNGNEQFFGPGTRLTVL.

The chain employs TRBV7-2 and TRBJ2-1, with 9 bases that match TRBD2. CDR1 and CDR2 (germline): SGHTA, FQGNSA. V was pared by 1 base and J by 2 bases, with 9 bases of the junction left unmatched. The CDR3 extends over 18 amino acids. In DNA form, the CDR3 reads TGTGCCAGCAGCTTAGGAGGGACTAGCAGAGGCGCCTACAATGAGCAGTTCTTC. Translation gives CASSLGGTSRGAYNEQFF.

The gene calls are TRBV5-4 and TRBJ1-1; 10 nucleotides agree with TRBD1. This CDR3 contains 15 residues. Trimming removed 4 bases from V and 5 bases from J; junction bases left unmatched: 8. Germline V CDR1 and CDR2: SGHNT, YYREEE (reference sequence). This chain's CDR3 is CASSIWTGGYTEAFF. DNA for the CDR3: TGTGCCAGCAGCATTTGGACAGGGGGTTATACTGAAGCTTTCTTT.